The present T cell receptor (beta chain) was sequenced within a study of cytomegalovirus exposure and HLA in healthy donors. Study results and caveats: After further analysis at a later stage, roughly 16,000 TCR beta sequences were associated with HLA alleles at 0.05 false discovery rate.

V dropped 5 bases and J dropped 3; count of bases not matched to a gene: 6. The CDR3 has 15 residues. In germline, CDR1 is SGHTA, CDR2 FQGTGA. On this clone: Its target is not known.

PCR used 60 Vbeta primers and 13 Jbeta primers. Repertoires were generated with immunoSEQ multiplex PCR, while TCRdb's copy carries only in-frame clones and drops some. Here the sample spans some 120,000 clones, approximately 82% being singletons. V is TRBV7-3 and J is TRBJ2-1; 8 bases match TRBD1. The source of this sequence is a man between 18 and 35 years old in good health and CMV-seropositive. The sequencing input was PBMCs. The CDR3 protein is CASSPQGALYNEQFF. The DNA of the CDR3 is TGTGCCAGCAGCCCGCAGGGGGCCCTCTACAATGAGCAGTTCTTC.